The T cell receptor beta chain described here comes from a study of blood T cell repertoires in COVID-19. Overall study: Material from acute and convalescent COVID-19 was sourced from the United States, Italy and Spain.

Data came from immunoSEQ multiplex PCR; TCRdb stores just in-frame clones and leaves some out. The sample lists a few hundred thousand clones; more than 75% were seen once. Sequenced: PBMCs or T cells enriched from blood (not recorded which). This clonotype was obtained from a man in his forties who had recovered from COVID-19.

CDR3 bases: TGTGCCAGCAGTTACTCGACAGGGGGCAAAGAGACCCAGTACTTC. It specifies CASSYSTGGKETQYF. The rearrangement links TRBV6-5 to TRBJ2-5; 10 bases match TRBD1. This CDR3 has 15 amino acids. Germline values: CDR1 MNHEY, CDR2 SVGAGI. J gave up 3 bases and V 0 bases, and 1 base lay outside the gene matches.